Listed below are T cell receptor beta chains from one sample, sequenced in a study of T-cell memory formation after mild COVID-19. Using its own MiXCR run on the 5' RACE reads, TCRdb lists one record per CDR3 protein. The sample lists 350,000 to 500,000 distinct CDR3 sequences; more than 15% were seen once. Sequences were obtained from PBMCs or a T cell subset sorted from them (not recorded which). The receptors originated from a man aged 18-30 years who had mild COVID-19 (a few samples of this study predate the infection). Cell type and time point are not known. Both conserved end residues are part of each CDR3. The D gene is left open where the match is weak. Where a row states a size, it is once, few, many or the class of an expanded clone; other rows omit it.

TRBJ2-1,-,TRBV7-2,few,TGTGCCAGCAGCTTTGGGCTCGGGAGCGATGAGCAGTTCTTC,CASSFGLGSDEQFF
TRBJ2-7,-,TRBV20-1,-,TGCAGTGCGCCCTTCTTGGGAAGTTACGAGCAGTACTTC,CSAPFLGSYEQYF
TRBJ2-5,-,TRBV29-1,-,TGCAGCGTTGACCATCGGGATGAAGAGACCCAGTACTTC,CSVDHRDEETQYF
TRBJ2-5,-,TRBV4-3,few,TGCGCCAGCAGCCCAGAGGGGGGACTACAAGAGACCCAGTACTTC,CASSPEGGLQETQYF
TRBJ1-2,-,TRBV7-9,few,TGTGCCAGCAGCCCCGGCGGGTATTATGGCTACACCTTC,CASSPGGYYGYTF
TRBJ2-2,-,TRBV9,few,TGTGCCAGCAGCCCGGACGGAGGTTCATCCGGGGAGCTGTTTTTT,CASSPDGGSSGELFF
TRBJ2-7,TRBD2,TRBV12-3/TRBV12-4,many,TGTGCCAGCAGTACCGGGACTAGCTTTTACGAGCAGTACTTC,CASSTGTSFYEQYF
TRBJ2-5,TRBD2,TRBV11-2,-,TGTGCCAGCAGCAAATGGCCTAGCGGGGATCAAGAGACCCAGTACTTC,CASSKWPSGDQETQYF
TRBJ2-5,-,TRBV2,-,TGTGCCAGCAGTGAGTCTGGTGGCTCGGGGGAGACCCAGTACTTC,CASSESGGSGETQYF
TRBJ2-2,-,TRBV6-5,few,TGTGCCAGCAGCCGAGGACATTTCGCCGGGGAGCTGTTTTTT,CASSRGHFAGELFF
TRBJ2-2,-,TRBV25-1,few,TGTGCCAGCAGTGAAAGGTTCCGGACTCCGAACACCGGGGAGCTGTTTTTT,CASSERFRTPNTGELFF
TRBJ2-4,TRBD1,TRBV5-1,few,TGCGCCAGCAGCTTAAGGGGGCGAAACATTCAGTACTTC,CASSLRGRNIQYF
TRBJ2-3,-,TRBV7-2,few,TGTGCCAGCAGCCCCGAGGGGGGGCTCAGCACAGATACGCAGTATTTT,CASSPEGGLSTDTQYF
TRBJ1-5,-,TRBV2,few,TGTGCCAGCAGTCAAGGGTTCGGGGATCAGCCCCAGCATTTT,CASSQGFGDQPQHF
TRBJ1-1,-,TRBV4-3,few,TGCGCCAGCAGCCAAGATAGGGGCGGGGACACTGAAGCTTTCTTT,CASSQDRGGDTEAFF
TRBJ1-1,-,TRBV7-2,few,TGTGCCAGCAGCGCCTACCTTCTTAAGGACACTGAAGCTTTCTTT,CASSAYLLKDTEAFF
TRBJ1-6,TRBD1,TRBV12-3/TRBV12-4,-,TGTGCCAGCTTGGGACAGGGATCACCCCTCCACTTT,CASLGQGSPLHF
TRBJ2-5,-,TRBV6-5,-,TGTGCCAGCAGTTACTCGGGGGCCCTCCAAGAGACCCAGTACTTC,CASSYSGALQETQYF
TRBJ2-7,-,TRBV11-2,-,TGTGCCAGCAGCTTACGGGCGACTAGCTACGAGCAGTACTTC,CASSLRATSYEQYF
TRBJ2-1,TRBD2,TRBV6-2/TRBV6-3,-,TGTGCCACCGCTGAGCGGGGGGCTTTCTACAATGAGCAGTTCTTC,CATAERGAFYNEQFF
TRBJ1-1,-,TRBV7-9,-,TGTGCCAGCAGCTTAACTGGCGGGCCTGAAGCTTTCTTT,CASSLTGGPEAFF
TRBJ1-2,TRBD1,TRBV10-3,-,TGTGCCAGCGCCGGGGGGCAGGGGGCTCAATGGGGCTACACCTTC,CASAGGQGAQWGYTF
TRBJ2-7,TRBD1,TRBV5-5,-,TGTGCCAGCAGCTGGGGACAGGCTTACTCCTACGAGCAGTACTTC,CASSWGQAYSYEQYF
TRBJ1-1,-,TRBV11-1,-,TGTGCCAGCAGCTTAGGACGTCAGAGGGGAACTGAAGCTTTCTTT,CASSLGRQRGTEAFF
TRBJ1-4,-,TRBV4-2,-,TGTGCCAGCAGCCAAGAATCTATTCGGGGGGTGTATGAAAAACTGTTTTTT,CASSQESIRGVYEKLFF
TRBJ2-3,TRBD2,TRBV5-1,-,TGCGCCAGCAGCGCTGGGACTAGCGGGGAGAACACAGATACGCAGTATTTT,CASSAGTSGENTDTQYF
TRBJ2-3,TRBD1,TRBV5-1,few,TGCGCCAGCAGCTGGACCGGGACAGGATACGAGTATTTT,CASSWTGTGYEYF
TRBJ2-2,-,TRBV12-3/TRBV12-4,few,TGTGCCAGCAGTTTAACAACGAACACCGGGGAGCTGTTTTTT,CASSLTTNTGELFF
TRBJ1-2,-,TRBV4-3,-,TGCGCCAGCAGCCAAGGGAAAGGTTACTATTATGGCTACACATTC,CASSQGKGYYYGYTF
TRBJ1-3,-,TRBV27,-,TGTGCCAGCAGTTTCGGGCCGGGGCCTGGAAACACCATATATTTT,CASSFGPGPGNTIYF
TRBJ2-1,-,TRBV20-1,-,TGCAGTGTAGACCGGGACACTTACAATGAGCAGTTCTTC,CSVDRDTYNEQFF
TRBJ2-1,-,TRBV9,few,TGTGCCAGCAGCGTCCAAGGGGATTTGGAGCAGTTCTTC,CASSVQGDLEQFF
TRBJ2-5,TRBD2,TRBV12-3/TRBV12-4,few,TGTGCCAGCGGGACTAGCGGAAAACAAGAGACCCAGTACTTC,CASGTSGKQETQYF
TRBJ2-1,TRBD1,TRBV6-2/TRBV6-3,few,TGTGCCAGCAGTCACCCGAGGGGACAGGTTAATGAGCAGTTCTTC,CASSHPRGQVNEQFF
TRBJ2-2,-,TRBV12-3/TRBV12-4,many,TGTGCCAGCAGTACGGGGGGCGCCAGGCCCGGGGAGCTGTTTTTT,CASSTGGARPGELFF
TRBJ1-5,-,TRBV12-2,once,TGTGCAAGTCGCTTAAAGTCATGCAATCAGCCCCAGCATTTT,CASRLKSCNQPQHF
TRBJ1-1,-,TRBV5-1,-,TGCGCCAGCAGCTTCCAGGGCTCCGCTGAAGCTTTCTTT,CASSFQGSAEAFF
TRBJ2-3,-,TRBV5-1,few,TGCGCCAGCAGTATTAACGCAGATACGCAGTATTTT,CASSINADTQYF
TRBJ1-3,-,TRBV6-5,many,TGTGCCAGCAGTTCACCCGCGGGGGGAAACACCATATATTTT,CASSSPAGGNTIYF
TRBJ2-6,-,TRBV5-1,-,TGCGCCAGCAGCTTGAGTCTCTCTGGGGCCAACGTCCTGACTTTC,CASSLSLSGANVLTF
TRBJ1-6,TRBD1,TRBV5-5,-,TGTGCCAGCAGGCGGGGACAGCCTAATTCACCCCTCCACTTT,CASRRGQPNSPLHF
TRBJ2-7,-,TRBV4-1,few,TGCGCCAGCAGCCAAGGACCGGAGCTGGGCGAGCAGTACTTC,CASSQGPELGEQYF
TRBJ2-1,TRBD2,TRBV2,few,TGTGCCACAATAGCGGGGGGACCGAGCTCCTACAATGAGCAGTTCTTC,CATIAGGPSSYNEQFF
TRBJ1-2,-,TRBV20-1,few,TGCAGTGCCGGACCCCACGGCGGCAGCCTCTATGGCTACACCTTC,CSAGPHGGSLYGYTF
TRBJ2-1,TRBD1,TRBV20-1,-,TGCAGTGCTAGCCCCCCCTTCGGACAGGGGGAGGTAAATGAGCAGTTCTTC,CSASPPFGQGEVNEQFF
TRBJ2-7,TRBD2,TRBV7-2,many,TGTGCCAGCAGCCCAGCGGGGGTCTACGAGCAGTACTTC,CASSPAGVYEQYF
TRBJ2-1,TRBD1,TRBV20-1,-,TGCAGTGCCCGGGACAGGGGAACCTACAATGAGCAGTTCTTC,CSARDRGTYNEQFF
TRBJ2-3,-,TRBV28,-,TGTGCCAGCAGTTTCTCTACCCACACAGATACGCAGTATTTT,CASSFSTHTDTQYF
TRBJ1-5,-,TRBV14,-,TGTGCCAGCAGCCTCTCCGAGGAGTGGAGCAATCAGCCCCAGCATTTT,CASSLSEEWSNQPQHF
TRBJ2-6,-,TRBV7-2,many,TGTGCCAGCAGCTTAGGTGGGGACTGGGAAACGGCCAACGTCCTGACTTTC,CASSLGGDWETANVLTF
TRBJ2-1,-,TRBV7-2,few,TGTGCCAGCAGTCTCAGGGGGGGGGATGAGCAGTTCTTC,CASSLRGGDEQFF
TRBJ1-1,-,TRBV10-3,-,TGTGCCATAAGTGATACCCTGAACACTGAAGCTTTCTTT,CAISDTLNTEAFF
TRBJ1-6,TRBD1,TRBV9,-,TGTGCCAGCGGAGAAGGGGGACAGATCAATTCACCCCTCCACTTT,CASGEGGQINSPLHF
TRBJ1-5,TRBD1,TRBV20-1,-,TGCAGTGCCACCGGGACAGGCAGCAATCAGCCCCAGCATTTT,CSATGTGSNQPQHF